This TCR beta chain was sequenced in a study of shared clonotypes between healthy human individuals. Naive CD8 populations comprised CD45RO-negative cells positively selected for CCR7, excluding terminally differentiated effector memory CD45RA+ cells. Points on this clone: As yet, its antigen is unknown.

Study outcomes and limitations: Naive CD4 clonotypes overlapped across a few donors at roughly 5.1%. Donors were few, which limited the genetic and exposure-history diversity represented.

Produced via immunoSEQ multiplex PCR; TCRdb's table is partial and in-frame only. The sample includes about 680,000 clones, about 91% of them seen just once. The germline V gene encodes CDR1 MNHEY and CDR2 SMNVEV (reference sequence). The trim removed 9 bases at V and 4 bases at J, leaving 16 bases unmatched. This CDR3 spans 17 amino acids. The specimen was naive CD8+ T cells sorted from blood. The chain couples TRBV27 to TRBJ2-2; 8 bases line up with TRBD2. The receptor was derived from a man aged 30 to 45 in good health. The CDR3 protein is CASNGGAGAVGTGELFF. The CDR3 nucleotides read TGTGCCAGTAACGGGGGAGCGGGAGCTGTGGGCACCGGGGAGCTGTTTTTT.